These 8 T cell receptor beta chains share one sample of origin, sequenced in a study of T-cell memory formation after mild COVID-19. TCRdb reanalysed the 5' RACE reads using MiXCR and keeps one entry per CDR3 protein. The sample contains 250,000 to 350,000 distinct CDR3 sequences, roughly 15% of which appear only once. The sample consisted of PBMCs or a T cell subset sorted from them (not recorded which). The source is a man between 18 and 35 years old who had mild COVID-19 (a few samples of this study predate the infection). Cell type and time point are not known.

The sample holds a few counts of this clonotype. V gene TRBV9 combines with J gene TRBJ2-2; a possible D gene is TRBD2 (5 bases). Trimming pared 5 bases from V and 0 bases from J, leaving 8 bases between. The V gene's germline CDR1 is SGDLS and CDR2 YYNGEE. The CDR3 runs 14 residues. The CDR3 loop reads CASRRGPNTGELFF. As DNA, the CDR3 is TGTGCCAGCAGACGGGGTCCGAACACCGGGGAGCTGTTTTTT.

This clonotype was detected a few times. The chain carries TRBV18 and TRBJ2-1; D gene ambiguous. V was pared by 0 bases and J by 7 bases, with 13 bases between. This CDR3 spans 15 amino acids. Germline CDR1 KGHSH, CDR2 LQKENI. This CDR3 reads CASSPPSVAANEQFF. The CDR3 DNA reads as TGTGCCAGCTCACCACCATCCGTGGCCGCGAATGAGCAGTTCTTC. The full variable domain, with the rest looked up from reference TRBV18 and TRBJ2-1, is NAGVMQNPRHLVRRRGQEARLRCSPMKGHSHVYWYRQLPEEGLKFMVYLQKENIIDESGMPKERFSAEFPKEGPSILRIQQVVRGDSAAYFCASSPPSVAANEQFFGPGTRLTVL.

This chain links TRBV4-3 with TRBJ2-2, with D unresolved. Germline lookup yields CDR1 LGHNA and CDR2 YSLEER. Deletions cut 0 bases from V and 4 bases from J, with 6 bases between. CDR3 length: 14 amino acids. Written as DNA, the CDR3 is TGCGCCAGCAGCCAAGAGATCGGCACCGGGGAGCTGTTTTTT. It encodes CASSQEIGTGELFF.

CDR3 bases: TGTGCCAGCAGTTATGGTCAGGGGGAGACCCAGTACTTC. Translated, it gives CASSYGQGETQYF. The rearrangement joins TRBV6-5 to TRBJ2-5; perhaps TRBD1 as D (6 bases). This CDR3 is built from 13 residues. Germline V lookup: CDR1 MNHEY, CDR2 SVGAGI. The germline V and J ends were trimmed by 3 bases and 5 bases, with 10 bases remaining between them.

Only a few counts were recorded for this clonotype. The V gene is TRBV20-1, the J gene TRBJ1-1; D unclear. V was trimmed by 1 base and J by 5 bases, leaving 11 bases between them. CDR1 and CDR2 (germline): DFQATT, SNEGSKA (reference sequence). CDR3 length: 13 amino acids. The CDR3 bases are TGCAGTGCTAGAGCCCCGGGTGAGACTGAAGCTTTCTTT. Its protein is CSARAPGETEAFF.

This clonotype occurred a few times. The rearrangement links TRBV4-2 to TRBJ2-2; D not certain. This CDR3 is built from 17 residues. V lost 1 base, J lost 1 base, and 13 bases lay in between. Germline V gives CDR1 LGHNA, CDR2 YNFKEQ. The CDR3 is CASSQVSISLNTGELFF. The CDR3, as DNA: TGTGCCAGCAGCCAAGTATCCATTTCCTTGAACACCGGGGAGCTGTTTTTT.

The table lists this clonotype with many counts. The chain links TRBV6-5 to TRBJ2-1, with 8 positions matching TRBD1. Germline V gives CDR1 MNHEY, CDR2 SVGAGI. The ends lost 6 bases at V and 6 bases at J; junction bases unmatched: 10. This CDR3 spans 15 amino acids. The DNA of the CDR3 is TGTGCCAGCAGCTCCCAGGGGGCGCTTGGCAATGAGCAGTTCTTC. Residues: CASSSQGALGNEQFF.

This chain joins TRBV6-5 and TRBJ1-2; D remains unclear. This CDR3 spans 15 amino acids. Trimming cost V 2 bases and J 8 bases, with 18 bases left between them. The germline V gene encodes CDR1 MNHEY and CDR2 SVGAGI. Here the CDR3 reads CASSYLIPVPEGYTF. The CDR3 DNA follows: TGTGCCAGCAGTTACCTGATTCCGGTACCCGAGGGCTACACCTTC.